The 19 T cell receptor beta chains listed next were all sequenced from one sample in a study of T cells after yellow fever vaccination. TCRdb independently ran MiXCR on the 5' RACE reads; one entry per CDR3 protein. This table has some 97,000 distinct CDR3 sequences, about 6% appearing once. The starting material was CD8+ T cells sorted from PBMCs, obtained 10 days after the yellow fever booster vaccination. The receptors originated from a man between 18 and 29 years old who received the YFV17D yellow fever vaccine.

This clonotype was picked up a small number of times. V and J are TRBV11-2 and TRBJ1-2; D might be TRBD1 (6 bases). This CDR3 is built from 13 residues. Germline V gives CDR1 SGHAT, CDR2 FQNNGV. The V end lost 4 bases, the J end lost 7 bases, and 13 bases lay between the germline ends. The CDR3 DNA reads TGTGCCAGCAGCTATACAAAAGGGGGTGGCTACACCTTC. It yields the protein CASSYTKGGGYTF.

This clonotype was detected many times. The CDR3 DNA is TGTGCCAGCAGCTTAGAAGAGACCCAGTACTTC. Translating gives CASSLEETQYF. The chain couples TRBV13 to TRBJ2-5; D unclear. Trimming stripped 1 base from V and 3 bases from J, with 0 bases between. Germline-derived CDR1 and CDR2 are PRHDT and FYEKMQ (reference sequence). The CDR3 loop spans 11 amino acids.

This clonotype has ten or more counts. The chain is built from TRBV29-1 and TRBJ2-5; D remains unclear. The CDR3 extends over 15 amino acids. Germline V CDR1 and CDR2: SQVTM, ANQGSEA. V was clipped by 0 bases and J by 3 bases, with 14 bases between them. CDR3 sequence: CSVEDPGEEEETQYF. CDR3 nucleotides: TGCAGCGTTGAAGATCCCGGTGAAGAGGAAGAGACCCAGTACTTC.

The chain combines TRBV20-1 with TRBJ2-3; the D is unclear. Deletions cut 6 bases from V and 2 bases from J, with 15 bases between. The CDR3 consists of 14 residues. Germline assignment: CDR1 DFQATT and CDR2 SNEGSKA (reference sequence). The chain's CDR3 is CSATPDTFTDTQYF. The DNA for the CDR3 is TGCAGTGCCACCCCCGACACCTTCACAGATACGCAGTATTTT.

At least ten counts were recorded for this clonotype. This rearrangement joins TRBV4-3 to TRBJ1-5, with 9 bases identical to TRBD1. After removal of 2 bases from V and 3 bases from J, the junction contained 8 bases not matched to a gene. The CDR3 consists of 17 residues. The V gene's germline CDR1 is LGHNA and CDR2 YSLEER. The CDR3 here is CASSQTHRGLNNQPQHF. CDR3 bases: TGCGCCAGCAGCCAAACACACAGGGGGCTAAACAATCAGCCCCAGCATTTT.

This clonotype has more than one count but fewer than ten. The chain has TRBV6-2 or TRBV6-3 and TRBJ2-1, with D perhaps matching TRBD1 (6 bases). Germline CDR1 and CDR2: MNHEY and SVGEGT. The CDR3 runs 16 residues. Trimming cost V 4 bases and J 4 bases, with 17 bases left between them. CDR3 amino acids: CASSSQGIPLYNEQFF. The CDR3 DNA sequence: TGTGCCAGCAGTTCACAGGGAATCCCACTTTACAATGAGCAGTTCTTC.

The chain links TRBV10-3 to TRBJ2-7; D may match TRBD1 or TRBD2 (5 bases each). V lost 3 bases and J lost 6, with 12 bases in between. The length of the CDR3 is 13 residues. Germline values: CDR1 ENHRY, CDR2 SYGVKD. CDR3 nucleotides: TGTGCCATCAGTGACAGGGAGTACTCCGAGCAGTACTTC. Translation: CAISDREYSEQYF.

This chain connects TRBV5-4 to TRBJ1-4; D unresolved. Germline V gene data show CDR1 as SGHNT and CDR2 as YYREEE (reference sequence). The CDR3 contains 16 residues. The ends were cut back, 4 bases at V and 13 bases at J, with 26 bases in the middle. CDR3 in amino acids: CASSINSAISPEGLFF. The CDR3 DNA reads TGTGCCAGCAGCATAAACAGTGCTATATCCCCTGAAGGACTGTTTTTT.

J is TRBJ1-5 and V is TRBV7-2; no definite D call. The CDR3 covers 15 residues. The germline V gene has CDR1 SGHTA and CDR2 FQGNSA. Trimming took 3 bases from V and 0 from J, leaving 9 bases between them. The CDR3 nucleotides read TGTGCCAGCAGCTTCCACCACTATAGCAATCAGCCCCAGCATTTT. Translating it yields CASSFHHYSNQPQHF.

In this sample, this clonotype turned up a few times. J is TRBJ1-6 and V is TRBV18; no firm D call. V lost 3 bases to trimming and J lost 5 bases, with 17 bases between them. Germline CDR1 and CDR2: KGHSH and LQKENI. The CDR3 totals 17 residues. CDR3: CASSPPRVGKDNSPLHF. The CDR3 nucleotides are TGTGCCAGCTCACCCCCCCGCGTGGGGAAGGATAATTCACCCCTCCACTTT.

This clonotype was seen a few times. This rearrangement joins TRBV20-1 to TRBJ1-6; no firm D call. The CDR3 is made up of 13 amino acids. Germline CDR1 and CDR2: DFQATT and SNEGSKA (reference sequence). Trimming cost V 2 bases and J 11 bases, with 13 bases left between them. The chain's CDR3 is CSARNPAIAPLHF. CDR3 sequence (DNA): TGCAGTGCTAGAAACCCAGCTATTGCACCCCTCCACTTT.

J is TRBJ2-3 and V is TRBV9; D is unclear. Deletions cut 3 bases from V and 2 bases from J, with 10 bases between. The CDR3 loop spans 14 amino acids. Looked up from germline, CDR1 is SGDLS and CDR2 is YYNGEE. CDR3 loop: CASSESGATDTQYF. The CDR3 DNA reads TGTGCCAGCAGCGAATCAGGTGCCACAGATACGCAGTATTTT.

This clonotype has a handful of counts. The chain recombines TRBV12-3 or TRBV12-4 with TRBJ2-1; D may correspond to TRBD1 or TRBD2 (5 bases each). The ends were cut back, 5 bases at V and 13 bases at J, with 12 bases in the middle. This CDR3 has 11 amino acids. The CDR3 spells CASSLGTAQFF. The CDR3 coding sequence is TGTGCCAGCAGTCTGGGGACCGCCCAGTTCTTC.

J is TRBJ1-4 and V is TRBV5-5; D not resolved. Germline CDR1 is SGHKS and CDR2 is YYEKEE (reference sequence). There are 13 residues in the CDR3. Trimming pared 2 bases from V and 3 bases from J, leaving 5 bases between. Written as DNA, the CDR3 is TGTGCCAGCAGCTTCGGCCCTAATGAAAAACTGTTTTTT. Amino acids: CASSFGPNEKLFF.

The gene calls are TRBV28 and TRBJ2-7; maybe TRBD1 (5 bases). The germline V gene has CDR1 MDHEN and CDR2 SYDVKM. The length of the CDR3 is 14 residues. V was clipped by 5 bases and J by 4 bases, with 15 bases between them. The CDR3 coding sequence is TGTGCCAGCAGTATGGAGTTATCAGGGTACGAGCAGTACTTC. Translated, it gives CASSMELSGYEQYF.

This chain uses TRBV27 with TRBJ2-7, with D possibly TRBD1 on 6 matching bases. Germline V gene data show CDR1 as MNHEY and CDR2 as SMNVEV (reference sequence). The CDR3 extends over 13 amino acids. V gave up 0 bases and J gave up 4 bases, with 7 bases separating them. CDR3 coding DNA: TGTGCCAGCAGTTTATCAGGACAGTACGAGCAGTACTTC. Amino acids: CASSLSGQYEQYF.

The chain employs TRBV7-2 and TRBJ2-2, with a tentative D call TRBD2 (5 bases). Germline assignment: CDR1 SGHTA and CDR2 FQGNSA. V lost 1 base and J lost 5, with 11 bases in between. There are 15 residues in the CDR3. The CDR3 DNA sequence: TGTGCCAGCAGCTTAGAGGCGGGTGGTACCGGGGAGCTGTTTTTT. This sequence encodes CASSLEAGGTGELFF.

This sequence joins TRBV5-1 and TRBJ2-2; perhaps D is TRBD1 or TRBD2 (5 bases each). CDR3 size: 16 residues. Germline values: CDR1 SGHRS, CDR2 YFSETQ. V was cut by 1 base and J by 5 bases, with 15 bases left in between. The CDR3 DNA follows: TGCGCCAGCAGCTTGAGGGACCGCTACGTAACCGGGGAGCTGTTTTTT. This encodes CASSLRDRYVTGELFF. Filled out from reference TRBV5-1 and TRBJ2-2, the complete variable domain reads KAGVTQTPRYLIKTRGQQVTLSCSPISGHRSVSWYQQTPGQGLQFLFEYFSETQRNKGNFPGRFSGRQFSNSRSEMNVSTLELGDSALYLCASSLRDRYVTGELFFGEGSRLTVL.

This clonotype was seen more than once but under ten times. CDR3 protein: CASSATGAGGSTDTQYF. In DNA form, the CDR3 reads TGTGCCAGCAGCGCTACTGGAGCGGGGGGAAGCACAGATACGCAGTATTTT. This chain uses TRBV9 with TRBJ2-3; TRBD2 matches 9 bases. This CDR3 is built from 17 residues. The germline V gene has CDR1 SGDLS and CDR2 YYNGEE. V lost 3 bases and J lost 0; bases outside the gene matches: 8.